This T cell receptor (beta chain) was captured in a study of response to subunit inactivated influenza vaccine. Study outcomes and limitations: Researchers suggested that each seasonal influenza vaccination recruits few new T cells.

A single record per CDR3 protein comes from TCRdb applying MiXCR to the RT-PCR reads. The profile covers 450,000 to 600,000 distinct CDR3 sequences, with 6.5% to 8% appearing a single time and under 15% taken by the ten largest. Unmatched junction bases numbered 8, after V lost 6 bases and J lost 6 bases. CDR3 length equals 15 residues. Only a few counts were recorded for this clonotype. Antigen unknown. The clonotype comes from a man aged 50-75 years who received an inactivated influenza vaccine. Specimen: PBMCs from blood, collected less than 30 months after vaccination. This chain connects TRBV12-3 or TRBV12-4 to TRBJ2-1, with TRBD2 matching over 10 bases. In DNA, the CDR3 is TGTGCCAGCAGCCCGGGACTAGCGACCCTCAATGAGCAGTTCTTC. The encoded protein is CASSPGLATLNEQFF.